This T cell receptor (beta chain) was profiled in a study of blood T cell repertoires in COVID-19. Study as a whole: Samples came from the United States, Italy and Spain, spanning acute and convalescent COVID-19. PBMCs, B-cell-depleted T cells, or T cells were the source of the cDNA or gDNA that made up the material.

Germline CDR1 is LNHDA and CDR2 is SQIVND (reference sequence). The CDR3 is 17 residues long. The trim removed 5 bases at V and 6 bases at J, leaving 14 bases unmatched. The method was immunoSEQ multiplex PCR; TCRdb's version includes in-frame clones alone and lacks a portion of them. The sample holds 200,000 to 300,000 clones; 86% are singletons and the top ten take roughly 6.3%. V is TRBV19 and J is TRBJ1-5; 9 bases map to TRBD1. The origin of this receptor is a man in his sixties with acute or convalescent COVID-19. Input material: peripheral blood. The CDR3 DNA follows: TGTGCCAGTAGTTCCACAGGGGGCGGACCGGGGGGTCAGCCCCAGCATTTT. This codes for CASSSTGGGPGGQPQHF. Full variable domain (remainder filled in from reference TRBV19 and TRBJ1-5): DGGITQSPKYLFRKEGQNVTLSCEQNLNHDAMYWYRQDPGQGLRLIYYSQIVNDFQKGDIAEGYSVSREKKESFPLTVTSAQKNPTAFYLCASSSTGGGPGGQPQHFGDGTRLSIL.